This T cell receptor beta chain emerged from a study of T cell responses to AZD1222 COVID-19 vaccine. The CDR3 has 16 residues. CDR1 SGHTA and CDR2 FQGNSA come from the germline V gene. V was pared by 1 base and J by 0 bases, with 7 bases between. Details on this clone: Its target is not known.

Data came from immunoSEQ multiplex PCR; TCRdb stores just in-frame clones and leaves some out. The sample yields approximately 150,000 clones, approximately 94% seen once. Overall study results and limits: Rises in breadth and depth of Spike-specific TCRs came after two AZD1222 doses. Spike-wide vaccine-associated CD4 TCRs dominated at 160-218 and 743-854.

The receptor's source is an adult in good health. The chain uses TRBV7-2 and TRBJ1-6; unclear D gene. This specimen consisted of peripheral blood, obtained on day 0 of AZD1222 vaccination. The CDR3 DNA reads TGTGCCAGCAGCTTAGGCGGGAGCTCCTATAATTCACCCCTCCACTTT. This gives the protein CASSLGGSSYNSPLHF.